The 13 T cell receptor beta chains below all came from one sample that was sequenced in a study of blood T cell repertoires in COVID-19. Sequencing used immunoSEQ multiplex PCR; TCRdb keeps in-frame clones, though not all of them. Of 45,000 to 70,000 clones detected, more than 75% appear once; the ten largest clones hold more than 8%. The sample comprised peripheral blood. The receptors derive from a woman of 80 years or more with acute or convalescent COVID-19.

This clone turned up a few times. The chain is built from TRBV19 and TRBJ1-5; 11 bases align to TRBD1. With V trimmed by 10 bases and J by 5 bases, 7 bases remained unmatched. Germline V gene data show CDR1 as LNHDA and CDR2 as SQIVND (reference sequence). There are 14 residues in the CDR3. In DNA, the CDR3 is TGTGCCACCGGTGGGGACAGGGGGGATCAGCCCCAGCATTTT. Translating gives CATGGDRGDQPQHF.

This chain joins TRBV6-6 and TRBJ2-5, with TRBD1 matching 11 bases. In germline, CDR1 is MNHNY, CDR2 SVGAGI (reference sequence). The trim removed 5 bases at V and 6 bases at J, leaving 8 bases unmatched. The CDR3 runs 15 residues. The CDR3 loop is CASSARDRGEKTQYF. The CDR3 coding sequence is TGTGCCAGCAGTGCCCGGGACAGGGGGGAAAAGACCCAGTACTTC.

The J gene is TRBJ2-7, the V gene TRBV4-2, with TRBD1 matching over 9 bases. The CDR3 contains 15 residues. The trim removed 0 bases at V and 3 bases at J, leaving 3 bases unmatched. Per the germline V gene, CDR1 is LGHNA and CDR2 is YNFKEQ. CDR3 coding DNA: TGTGCCAGCAGCCAAGATCCGGGACAGGGCTACGAGCAGTACTTC. This translates into CASSQDPGQGYEQYF.

The chain joins TRBV5-1 to TRBJ2-1, with 8 positions matching TRBD2. Germline V gene data show CDR1 as SGHRS and CDR2 as YFSETQ. The CDR3 consists of 14 residues. The J segment lost 12 bases and the V segment lost 7 bases, leaving 15 bases of the junction unmatched. The CDR3 loop reads CASEREQNGRTQFF. The CDR3 DNA reads as TGCGCCAGCGAGCGGGAGCAAAACGGACGGACGCAGTTCTTC.

The rearrangement uses TRBV24-1 and TRBJ2-5, with TRBD2 identical over 9 bases. Unmatched junction bases numbered 7, after V lost 1 base and J lost 5 bases. The germline gives CDR1 KGHDR, CDR2 SFDVKD. The CDR3 extends over 16 amino acids. CDR3 in amino acids: CATSDFGLAGRETQYF. As DNA, the CDR3 is TGTGCCACCAGTGATTTTGGGCTAGCGGGGAGGGAGACCCAGTACTTC.

J is TRBJ2-2 and V is TRBV19; no reliable D call. CDR1 LNHDA and CDR2 SQIVND come from the germline V gene (reference sequence). V lost 6 bases and J 4 bases, leaving 12 bases between the germline ends. The CDR3 covers 14 residues. CDR3: CASSQWSITGELFF. CDR3 DNA: TGTGCCAGTAGCCAATGGAGTATCACCGGGGAGCTGTTTTTT.

This sequence joins TRBV7-7 and TRBJ2-5; 12 bases are shared with TRBD1. The germline V gene has CDR1 SSHAT and CDR2 FNYEAQ (reference sequence). After removal of 5 bases from V and 5 bases from J, the junction contained 12 bases not matched to a gene. This CDR3 comprises 17 residues. The CDR3 DNA reads TGTGCCAGCAGCCTAATCGGCGGGACAGGGGGCGGCGAGACCCAGTACTTC. Amino acid sequence: CASSLIGGTGGGETQYF.

This chain links TRBV9 with TRBJ2-7; D uncertain. Germline V CDR1 and CDR2: SGDLS, YYNGEE. CDR3 length: 14 residues. V was shortened by 0 bases and J by 1 base, with 8 bases between the two germline ends. CDR3: CASSVAVASYEQYF. The CDR3 region has the DNA TGTGCCAGCAGCGTAGCTGTGGCTTCCTACGAGCAGTACTTC.

This chain connects TRBV5-1 to TRBJ1-1; no firm D call. CDR3 size: 14 residues. Trimming stripped 1 base from V and 5 bases from J, with 12 bases between. Per germline, CDR1 SGHRS and CDR2 YFSETQ. The DNA of the CDR3 is TGCGCCAGCAGCTTGATGGGGTGGGAGACTGAAGCTTTCTTT. As protein: CASSLMGWETEAFF.

V is TRBV10-2 and J is TRBJ2-1; 10 bases fit TRBD2. Per the germline V gene, CDR1 is WSHSY and CDR2 is SAAADI. The CDR3 is made up of 14 amino acids. V was pared by 7 bases and J by 6 bases, with 6 bases of the junction left unmatched. The CDR3, as DNA: TGCGCCAGCACCCAAAGCGGGAGGGGCAATGAGCAGTTCTTC. Translation gives CASTQSGRGNEQFF.

This clone was seen once. The chain joins TRBV5-6 to TRBJ2-5, with 7 bases aligning to TRBD2. In germline, CDR1 is SGHDT, CDR2 YYEEEE. This CDR3 contains 16 residues. V lost 4 bases to trimming and J lost 4 bases; unmatched junction nucleotides: 13. The DNA of the CDR3 is TGTGCCAGCAGCCGGGTTGGGGAGGGTAGAGGAGAGACCCAGTACTTC. It encodes CASSRVGEGRGETQYF.

The rearrangement links TRBV3-1 (or the pseudogene TRBV3-2) to TRBJ1-6, with unresolved D. The CDR3 spans 14 residues. Trimming removed 4 bases from V and 7 bases from J, with 11 bases in between. Germline values: CDR1 LGHDT, CDR2 YNNKEL (reference sequence). The chain's CDR3 is CASSRPTGNSPLHF. CDR3 bases: TGTGCCAGCAGCCGCCCGACGGGGAATTCACCCCTCCACTTT.

The chain combines TRBV28 with TRBJ2-4; 7 bases agree with TRBD1. The CDR3 consists of 15 residues. The V segment lost 5 bases and the J segment 0 bases; nucleotides outside the gene matches: 4. Germline V gives CDR1 MDHEN, CDR2 SYDVKM. The CDR3 DNA is TGTGCCAGCAGTAACAGGGGCATAGCCAAAAACATTCAGTACTTC. It specifies CASSNRGIAKNIQYF.